Following are 23 T cell receptor beta chains from one sample sequenced in a study of OX40 agonist ivuxolimab in advanced cancers. Data came from immunoSEQ multiplex PCR; TCRdb stores just in-frame clones and leaves some out. Of tens of thousands of clones in the sample, roughly nine tenths were seen once. The sample in question was CD4+ or CD8+ T cells sorted from blood, obtained in a trial of the OX40 agonist ivuxolimab. These receptors were obtained from an adult with an advanced solid tumor such as melanoma, head and neck, liver or kidney cancer.

The chain uses TRBV27 and TRBJ2-3; TRBD2 matches at 9 bases. The CDR3 loop spans 18 amino acids. V was pared by 2 bases and J by 6 bases, with 15 bases of the junction left unmatched. In germline, CDR1 is MNHEY, CDR2 SMNVEV (reference sequence). CDR3 bases: TGTGCCAGCAGTTTACTGGGGACTAGCTTAAACATTGGGGATACGCAGTATTTT. It is translated as CASSLLGTSLNIGDTQYF.

The chain combines TRBV30 with TRBJ2-1; D call uncertain. Trimming took 0 bases from V and 8 from J, leaving 11 bases between them. This CDR3 has 13 amino acids. Germline V gene data show CDR1 as GTSNPN and CDR2 as SVGIG (reference sequence). The DNA of the CDR3 is TGTGCCTGGAGTGTACAGACGGTCGATGAGCAGTTCTTC. Translated: CAWSVQTVDEQFF.

This chain connects TRBV19 to TRBJ1-1, with D hard to call. Looked up from germline, CDR1 is LNHDA and CDR2 is SQIVND (reference sequence). This CDR3 contains 13 residues. V was shortened by 6 bases and J by 5 bases, with 13 bases between the two germline ends. CDR3 in amino acids: CASRKATGTEAFF. The CDR3 DNA reads as TGTGCCAGTAGAAAGGCTACTGGTACTGAAGCTTTCTTT.

This clone appeared once. The chain recombines TRBV7-9 with TRBJ2-4; TRBD2 matches at 9 bases. The germline gives CDR1 SEHNR, CDR2 FQNEAQ (reference sequence). The CDR3 spans 18 residues. Trimming cost V 3 bases and J 0 bases; bases outside gene matches: 9. The CDR3 region has the DNA TGTGCCAGCAGCTTCGGCCGGACTAGCGATCTAGCCAAAAACATTCAGTACTTC. It encodes CASSFGRTSDLAKNIQYF.

This chain connects TRBV15 to TRBJ1-1; D remains unclear. The length of the CDR3 is 14 residues. V lost 0 bases and J lost 5, with 10 bases in between. Per the germline V gene, CDR1 is LNHNV and CDR2 is YYDKDF (reference sequence). CDR3 region: CATSRDAIQTEAFF. CDR3 DNA sequence: TGTGCCACCAGCAGAGATGCTATACAGACTGAAGCTTTCTTT.

In this sample, this clone turned up a few times. V gene TRBV30 combines with J gene TRBJ2-1, with 13 nucleotides matching TRBD2. CDR3 length equals 16 residues. Trimming took 2 bases from V and 5 from J; bases not matched to a gene: 6. Germline V gives CDR1 GTSNPN, CDR2 SVGIG (reference sequence). The CDR3 spells CAWSTRGLAGHNEQFF. The CDR3, as DNA: TGTGCCTGGAGTACCCGGGGACTAGCGGGACACAATGAGCAGTTCTTC.

The V call is TRBV2, the J call TRBJ2-7, with TRBD2 matching 7 bases. V dropped 7 bases and J dropped 0; count of bases not matched to a gene: 6. Looked up from germline, CDR1 is SNHLY and CDR2 is FYNNEI. The CDR3 is 14 residues long. CDR3 in amino acids: CASMLGGSSYEQYF. CDR3 bases: TGTGCCAGCATGCTGGGAGGGAGCTCCTACGAGCAGTACTTC.

This chain joins TRBV7-2 and TRBJ2-7; D is tentatively TRBD1 or TRBD2 (5 bases each). The CDR3 spans 13 residues. The V gene lost 5 bases and the J gene lost 7 bases, with 15 bases spanning the gap. Germline CDR1 reads SGHTA; CDR2 reads FQGNSA. Here the CDR3 DNA reads TGTGCCAGCAGCCCCCGACGGGGCAGAGAGCAGTACTTC. Its translation: CASSPRRGREQYF.

The J gene is TRBJ2-1, the V gene TRBV4-1; 12 bases align to TRBD2. Germline values: CDR1 MGHRA, CDR2 YSYEKL. V was pared by 0 bases and J by 6 bases, with 6 bases of the junction left unmatched. The CDR3 loop spans 17 amino acids. Written as DNA, the CDR3 is TGCGCCAGCAGCCAAGAGAAGGGACTAGCGGGCGTCAATGAGCAGTTCTTC. This encodes CASSQEKGLAGVNEQFF.

The chain uses TRBV5-1 and TRBJ2-2, with TRBD1 matching 9 bases. Germline values: CDR1 SGHRS, CDR2 YFSETQ. J lost 2 bases, V lost 2 bases, and 4 bases had no gene match. The CDR3 loop spans 16 amino acids. The chain's CDR3 is CASSFRDRANTGELFF. The DNA for the CDR3 is TGCGCCAGCAGCTTCCGGGACAGGGCAAACACCGGGGAGCTGTTTTTT.

The chain uses TRBV6-5 and TRBJ1-2; D may be TRBD1 (6 bases). The CDR3 has 14 amino acids. Germline CDR1 is MNHEY and CDR2 is SVGAGI. Trimming stripped 5 bases from V and 4 bases from J, with 14 bases between. For the CDR3, the DNA is TGTGCCAGCAGTCGGGCGGGGGGCCCCTATGGCTACACCTTC. It specifies CASSRAGGPYGYTF.

This chain connects TRBV5-1 to TRBJ1-5; possible D gene TRBD1, 6 bases. Trimming left V 4 bases short and J 5 bases short, with 16 bases between. The germline gives CDR1 SGHRS, CDR2 YFSETQ. The CDR3 loop spans 15 amino acids. The CDR3 loop reads CASSPQTGVDQPQHF. As DNA, the CDR3 is TGCGCCAGCAGCCCTCAGACAGGAGTCGATCAGCCCCAGCATTTT. Looking up the rest from reference TRBV5-1 and TRBJ1-5 gives the full variable domain: KAGVTQTPRYLIKTRGQQVTLSCSPISGHRSVSWYQQTPGQGLQFLFEYFSETQRNKGNFPGRFSGRQFSNSRSEMNVSTLELGDSALYLCASSPQTGVDQPQHFGDGTRLSIL.

This clone was recorded only once. The J gene is TRBJ2-1, the V gene TRBV5-6; 8 bases are shared with TRBD2. Germline-derived CDR1 and CDR2 are SGHDT and YYEEEE. This CDR3 is built from 13 residues. The V segment lost 9 bases and the J segment 0 bases; nucleotides outside the gene matches: 2. CDR3 nucleotide sequence: TGTGCCACCGCGGGGGGCTCCTACAATGAGCAGTTCTTC. The encoded protein is CATAGGSYNEQFF. The complete variable domain, with remaining parts taken from reference TRBV5-6 and TRBJ2-1, reads DAGVTQSPTHLIKTRGQQVTLRCSPKSGHDTVSWYQQALGQGPQFIFQYYEEEERQRGNFPDRFSGHQFPNYSSELNVNALLLGDSALYLCATAGGSYNEQFFGPGTRLTVL.

The V call is TRBV5-1, the J call TRBJ1-2, with D possibly TRBD1 on 6 matching bases. The germline V gene encodes CDR1 SGHRS and CDR2 YFSETQ. Trimming left V 0 bases short and J 3 bases short, with 18 bases between. The CDR3 runs to 17 residues. CDR3 in DNA: TGCGCCAGCAGCTTGGCCGCCACAGGGAAACGGGACTATGGCTACACCTTC. Translating it yields CASSLAATGKRDYGYTF. Combining the CDR3 with reference TRBV5-1 and TRBJ1-2 gives the whole variable domain KAGVTQTPRYLIKTRGQQVTLSCSPISGHRSVSWYQQTPGQGLQFLFEYFSETQRNKGNFPGRFSGRQFSNSRSEMNVSTLELGDSALYLCASSLAATGKRDYGYTFGSGTRLTVV.

The CDR3 spells CASSRQAGEGVYEQYF. CDR3 DNA: TGTGCCAGCAGCCGGCAAGCGGGAGAGGGAGTCTACGAGCAGTACTTC. The chain joins TRBV4-2 to TRBJ2-7, with TRBD2 identical over 8 bases. CDR1 is LGHNA, CDR2 YNFKEQ, per germline. The V and J ends lost 4 bases and 3 bases, in that order; junction bases with no gene match: 11. CDR3 length: 16 amino acids.

The V call is TRBV9, the J call TRBJ2-5, with 9 bases fitting TRBD2. The V and J ends lost 3 bases and 1 base, in that order; junction bases with no gene match: 19. CDR3 length: 20 amino acids. CDR1 is SGDLS, CDR2 YYNGEE, per germline. CDR3 loop: CASSAQIGVAGAHRQETQYF. The DNA for the CDR3 is TGTGCCAGCAGCGCACAGATAGGGGTAGCGGGAGCTCACCGCCAAGAGACCCAGTACTTC.

The chain carries TRBV18 and TRBJ1-3, with D possibly matching TRBD1 (5 bases). Germline CDR1 KGHSH, CDR2 LQKENI. The CDR3 runs to 14 residues. Trimming stripped 6 bases from V and 0 bases from J, with 9 bases between. The CDR3 is CASSDSSSGNTIYF. CDR3 nucleotides: TGTGCCAGCTCCGACAGTTCCTCTGGAAACACCATATATTTT.

The chain uses TRBV7-9 and TRBJ2-7; the D call may be TRBD1 or TRBD2 (5 bases each). The V gene lost 5 bases and the J gene lost 0 bases, with 20 bases spanning the gap. The germline gives CDR1 SEHNR, CDR2 FQNEAQ (reference sequence). The CDR3 runs to 17 residues. The CDR3 loop is CASSPQSSGTPSYEQYF. The CDR3, as DNA: TGTGCCAGCAGCCCCCAAAGTTCGGGGACCCCCTCCTACGAGCAGTACTTC.

The J gene is TRBJ2-1, the V gene TRBV5-6; D remains ambiguous. The CDR3 loop spans 15 amino acids. Between the trimmed V and J ends, which lost 3 bases and 5 bases, there was a span of 15 bases. Germline V gene sequence: CDR1 SGHDT, CDR2 YYEEEE. In DNA, the CDR3 is TGTGCCAGCAGCTCCTTCAGGACGACCCACAATGAGCAGTTCTTC. This gives the protein CASSSFRTTHNEQFF.

This rearrangement joins TRBV25-1 to TRBJ1-5; D gene uncertain. Looked up from germline, CDR1 is MGHDK and CDR2 is SYGVNS. This CDR3 has 14 amino acids. With 1 base removed from V and 9 bases from J, the gap between germline ends came to 13 bases. The chain's CDR3 is CASSESGPGRPQHF. DNA for the CDR3: TGTGCCAGCAGTGAATCAGGCCCGGGTCGGCCCCAGCATTTT.

This clone appeared once. The J gene is TRBJ2-7, the V gene TRBV15; the D is unclear. This CDR3 has 14 residues. The germline CDR1 and CDR2 sequences are LNHNV and YYDKDF (reference sequence). Trimming pared 5 bases from V and 0 bases from J, leaving 11 bases between. CDR3 nucleotides: TGTGCCACCAGCGAGACACGTTCCTCCTACGAGCAGTACTTC. This codes for CATSETRSSYEQYF.

The rearrangement links TRBV29-1 to TRBJ1-2; D is perhaps TRBD1 (6 bases). Trimming pared 1 base from V and 0 bases from J, leaving 6 bases between. This CDR3 has 13 amino acids. CDR1 and CDR2 (germline): SQVTM, ANQGSEA. CDR3: CSVEGQANYGYTF. The CDR3 DNA follows: TGCAGCGTTGAAGGACAGGCTAACTATGGCTACACCTTC.

The chain joins TRBV2 to TRBJ1-4, with no clear D. CDR1 SNHLY and CDR2 FYNNEI come from the germline V gene. The CDR3 totals 12 residues. Trimming removed 4 bases from V and 7 bases from J, with 7 bases in between. In nucleotides, the CDR3 is TGTGCCAGCAGTGGGGCCGCTGAAAAACTGTTTTTT. Protein sequence: CASSGAAEKLFF. The whole variable domain, remainder taken from reference TRBV2 and TRBJ1-4, is EPEVTQTPSHQVTQMGQEVILRCVPISNHLYFYWYRQILGQKVEFLVSFYNNEISEKSEIFDDQFSVERPDGSNFTLKIRSTKLEDSAMYFCASSGAAEKLFFGSGTQLSVL.